The 18 T cell receptor beta chains below come from one sample, sequenced in a study of T cells in Graves' hyperthyroidism and ophthalmopathy. TCR beta CDR3 regions were amplified from RNA transcripts. The TCR CDR3 was amplified in a first-round RT-PCR using the HTBI primer set. TCRdb reprocessed the multiplex PCR reads via MiXCR and lists one record per CDR3 protein. The data show hundreds of thousands of distinct CDR3 sequences, with less than 15% seen just once and around 9.2% held by the top ten. Sequenced: blood. The receptors stem from a woman aged 18-29 years with Graves' hyperthyroidism.

This clonotype has a count of ten or more. This rearrangement joins TRBV24-1 to TRBJ1-2, with D possibly being TRBD1 (6 bases). CDR3 length: 15 amino acids. V was trimmed by 4 bases and J by 4 bases, leaving 15 bases between them. CDR1 is KGHDR, CDR2 SFDVKD, per germline. The CDR3 sequence: CATSDSQGGVYGYTF. The CDR3 coding sequence is TGTGCCACCAGTGACTCCCAAGGGGGAGTCTATGGCTACACCTTC.

This clonotype was seen ten or more times. This chain links TRBV5-1 with TRBJ1-6, with D perhaps TRBD1 (5 bases). Germline CDR1 SGHRS, CDR2 YFSETQ. V dropped 6 bases and J dropped 6 bases, with 7 bases sitting between them. The CDR3 sequence is 12 residues long. As DNA, the CDR3 is TGCGCCAGCACGCAGGGTAATTCACCCCTCCACTTT. Its protein product is CASTQGNSPLHF. Drawing the rest from reference TRBV5-1 and TRBJ1-6, the complete variable domain is KAGVTQTPRYLIKTRGQQVTLSCSPISGHRSVSWYQQTPGQGLQFLFEYFSETQRNKGNFPGRFSGRQFSNSRSEMNVSTLELGDSALYLCASTQGNSPLHFGNGTRLTVT.

This clonotype was counted many times. The chain is built from TRBV6-2 or TRBV6-3 and TRBJ1-6, with D maybe TRBD1 (5 bases). The V end lost 5 bases, the J end lost 7 bases, and 15 bases lay between the germline ends. The germline CDR1 and CDR2 sequences are MNHEY and SVGEGT. This CDR3 has 15 amino acids. CDR3 residues: CASSINGHTNSPLHF. Here the CDR3 DNA reads TGTGCCAGCAGTATTAATGGACATACGAATTCACCCCTCCACTTT.

V and J are TRBV7-2 and TRBJ2-1, with no clear D. The CDR3 loop spans 13 amino acids. Germline CDR1 and CDR2: SGHTA and FQGNSA. With 4 bases removed from V and 7 bases from J, the gap between germline ends came to 11 bases. DNA for the CDR3: TGTGCCAGCAGCTCTCTACTTTTTAATGAGCAGTTCTTC. Translating it yields CASSSLLFNEQFF.

This clonotype was picked up many times. V is TRBV28 and J is TRBJ2-3; D is possibly TRBD1 or TRBD2 (6 bases each). V gave up 10 bases and J gave up 1 base, with 9 bases separating them. Germline loops: CDR1 MDHEN, CDR2 SYDVKM. This CDR3 has 12 residues. As DNA, the CDR3 is TGTGCCATCGGGGGCCGCACAGATACGCAGTATTTT. Amino acid sequence: CAIGGRTDTQYF.

V is TRBV6-1 and J is TRBJ2-3, with TRBD1 identical over 10 bases. Germline V gene data show CDR1 as MNHNS and CDR2 as SASEGT. The ends lost 6 bases at V and 1 base at J; junction bases unmatched: 10. The CDR3 runs to 17 residues. In nucleotides, the CDR3 is TGTGCCAGCAGCACAGAGACAGGGGGCGAGGGCACAGATACGCAGTATTTT. This translates into CASSTETGGEGTDTQYF.

In its sample, this clonotype was seen many times. This chain links TRBV20-1 with TRBJ2-7; D may match TRBD1 or TRBD2 (6 bases each). Trimming left V 0 bases short and J 0 bases short, with 24 bases between. This CDR3 has 19 amino acids. Germline V gene sequence: CDR1 DFQATT, CDR2 SNEGSKA (reference sequence). The CDR3: CSARDLRGPPSFSSYEQYF. CDR3 nucleotides: TGCAGTGCTAGAGATCTCCGGGGGCCGCCTTCCTTCTCCTCCTACGAGCAGTACTTC.

This clonotype was detected many times. Here the CDR3 DNA reads TGTGCCAGTAGTATTGACAGGGCGAACTATGGCTACACCTTC. Residues: CASSIDRANYGYTF. This chain joins TRBV19 and TRBJ1-2, with TRBD1 matching 7 bases. J was trimmed by 2 bases and V by 3 bases; bases with no gene match: 3. The germline CDR1 and CDR2 sequences are LNHDA and SQIVND (reference sequence). This CDR3 spans 14 amino acids. Complete variable domain (other parts from reference TRBV19 and TRBJ1-2): DGGITQSPKYLFRKEGQNVTLSCEQNLNHDAMYWYRQDPGQGLRLIYYSQIVNDFQKGDIAEGYSVSREKKESFPLTVTSAQKNPTAFYLCASSIDRANYGYTFGSGTRLTVV.

The genes are TRBV18 and TRBJ2-7; TRBD1 matches at 8 bases. From germline, CDR1 is KGHSH and CDR2 LQKENI. The J segment lost 5 bases and the V segment lost 2 bases, leaving 11 bases of the junction unmatched. The CDR3 has 16 residues. CDR3 sequence (DNA): TGTGCCAGCTCACCAGCCTCGGACAGGGCCCCCAACGAGCAGTACTTC. Translated: CASSPASDRAPNEQYF.

This clonotype came up many times. The rearrangement joins TRBV27 to TRBJ2-7; 7 nucleotides align to TRBD2. This CDR3 contains 14 residues. Germline-derived CDR1 and CDR2 are MNHEY and SMNVEV (reference sequence). V lost 2 bases and J lost 3; bases outside the gene matches: 4. The CDR3 bases are TGTGCCAGCAGTTTAGCGGGAGTGAACTACGAGCAGTACTTC. Encoded protein: CASSLAGVNYEQYF.

This clonotype was seen repeatedly, ten times or more. The chain carries TRBV5-6 and TRBJ2-1, with D possibly being TRBD2 (6 bases). This CDR3 has 16 residues. From germline, CDR1 is SGHDT and CDR2 YYEEEE. Trimming took off 3 bases at V and 4 bases at J, with 17 bases between the two ends. This chain's CDR3 is CASSSAGLVGYNEQFF. The CDR3 DNA reads as TGTGCCAGCAGCTCGGCGGGGCTAGTGGGTTACAATGAGCAGTTCTTC.

The genes are TRBV12-3 or TRBV12-4 and TRBJ1-4; no firm D call. The CDR3 has 12 amino acids. V lost 3 bases and J 10 bases, leaving 9 bases between the germline ends. CDR3 nucleotides: TGTGCCAGCAGTTTCGCAGGCGCAAAACTGTTTTTT. It specifies CASSFAGAKLFF.

Only a few counts were recorded for this clonotype. The chain has TRBV12-3 or TRBV12-4 and TRBJ2-2; TRBD1 aligns across 7 bases. The length of the CDR3 is 15 residues. Trimming cost V 6 bases and J 1 base; bases outside gene matches: 5. The CDR3 region has the DNA TGTGCCAGCAGGCTCGGGACAGTGAACACCGGGGAGCTGTTTTTT. The encoded protein is CASRLGTVNTGELFF.

This clonotype was counted a few times. This sequence joins TRBV11-2 and TRBJ2-1, with TRBD2 matching over 8 bases. Germline CDR1 SGHAT, CDR2 FQNNGV. This CDR3 is built from 18 residues. V shed 4 bases and J 4 bases; nucleotides not matched to a gene: 15. In nucleotides, the CDR3 is TGTGCCAGCAGCTCGGGGGGGGGGGGCCCACCTGTATACAATGAGCAGTTCTTC. Its protein is CASSSGGGGPPVYNEQFF.

This clonotype has only a few counts. The V gene is TRBV9, the J gene TRBJ2-5, with D maybe TRBD1 (6 bases). The CDR3 sequence is 14 residues long. Trimming cost V 2 bases and J 4 bases, with 12 bases left between them. Germline CDR1 is SGDLS and CDR2 is YYNGEE. DNA of the CDR3: TGTGCCAGCAGCGTCACGGACAGTAGAGAGACCCAGTACTTC. Amino acid sequence: CASSVTDSRETQYF.

This clonotype was found many times. The V call is TRBV12-3 or TRBV12-4, the J call TRBJ1-1; possible D gene TRBD1, 5 bases. The V gene lost 5 bases and the J gene lost 1 base, with 14 bases spanning the gap. The CDR3 runs 15 residues. The CDR3: CASSGSGTANTEAFF. As DNA, the CDR3 is TGTGCCAGCAGTGGCTCCGGGACGGCGAACACTGAAGCTTTCTTT.

This clonotype appeared many times. This chain connects TRBV6-1 to TRBJ1-1, with TRBD1 matching over 10 bases. V lost 5 bases, J lost 1 base, and 4 bases stayed unmatched. This CDR3 spans 15 amino acids. Germline V CDR1 and CDR2: MNHNS, SASEGT. In DNA, the CDR3 is TGTGCCAGCAGTAGGGGGACAGGGGCGAACACTGAAGCTTTCTTT. Residues: CASSRGTGANTEAFF.

The sample holds many counts of this clonotype. This rearrangement joins TRBV7-9 to TRBJ1-1; unclear D gene. The CDR3 runs 14 residues. V was cut by 2 bases and J by 1 base, with 8 bases left in between. The germline V gene has CDR1 SEHNR and CDR2 FQNEAQ (reference sequence). CDR3 in amino acids: CASSLRQQNTEAFF. In nucleotides, the CDR3 is TGTGCCAGCAGCTTACGCCAGCAGAACACTGAAGCTTTCTTT.